This T cell receptor (beta chain) stems from a study of vaccination effects on CD4 cells after COVID-19. Study-level background: Samples came 142 and 148 days after COVID-19 diagnosis, before vaccination.

Under the ViraFEST assay, PBMC were stimulated with viral peptide pools so that antigen-specific CD4+ T cells expanded. Sequencing was performed afterwards. Between days 10 and 11 of culture, CD4+ T cells were separated out. According to PCR results, the person was infected with SARS-CoV-2 between March and December 2020. CDR1 and CDR2 from the germline V gene are KGHSH and LQKENI. This CDR3 has 15 residues. Trimming left V 2 bases short and J 5 bases short, with 12 bases between. Clones were read by immunoSEQ multiplex PCR, and TCRdb kept only the in-frame ones, dropping some. Of around 37,000 clones listed, approximately 70% are singletons. For this clone: What it binds is not known.

This sequence was found in a human donor who had a prior SARS-CoV-2 infection. The V gene is TRBV18, the J gene TRBJ1-4; D not certain. The input for sequencing was CD4+ T cells from PBMCs cultured with a peptide pool, taken before COVID-19 vaccination. CDR3 residues: CASSPGTEPNEKLFF. The CDR3 bases are TGTGCCAGCTCACCAGGAACAGAACCCAATGAAAAACTGTTTTTT.